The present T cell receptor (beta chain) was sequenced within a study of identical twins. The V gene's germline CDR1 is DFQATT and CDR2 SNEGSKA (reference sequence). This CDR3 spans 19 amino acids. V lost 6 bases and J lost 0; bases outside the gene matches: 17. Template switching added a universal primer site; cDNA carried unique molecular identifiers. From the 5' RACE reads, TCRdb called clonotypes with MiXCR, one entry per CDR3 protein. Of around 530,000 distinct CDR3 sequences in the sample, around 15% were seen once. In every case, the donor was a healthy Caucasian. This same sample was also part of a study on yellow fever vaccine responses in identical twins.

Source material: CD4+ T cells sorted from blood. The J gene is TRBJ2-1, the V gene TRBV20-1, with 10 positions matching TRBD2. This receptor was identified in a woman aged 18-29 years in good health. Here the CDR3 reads CSARGLAENLVSSYNEQFF. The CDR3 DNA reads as TGCAGTGCCCGCGGACTAGCGGAGAACCTCGTGAGCTCCTACAATGAGCAGTTCTTC.